In its sample, the clone carrying this T cell receptor (beta chain) was seen a few times. The target antigen is unknown. The ends were cut back, 5 bases at V and 3 bases at J, with 13 bases in the middle. This CDR3 contains 14 residues. Germline V gives CDR1 MDHEN, CDR2 SYDVKM. The entry originates in a study of T-cell reconstitution after alpha-beta-depleted transplantation in children. Unique molecular identifiers were used in preparing the TCRbeta library. Via MiXCR, TCRdb re-called the PCR reads, giving one row per CDR3 protein. Of approximately 980,000 distinct CDR3 sequences listed, roughly 29% are singletons. Points from the study as a whole: Hyperexpanded clones declined; after one year, newly produced T cells mostly supplied diversity. The study traced high day-60 TCRbeta diversity in some patients to surviving recipient T cells and thymic progenitors. The study reportedly traced alpha-beta T cells about two months after transplant to several hundred expanded graft clones.

The genes are TRBV28 and TRBJ1-2; D is uncertain. The sample was PBMCs, mostly from graft donor cells, taken 360 days after TCRalphabeta/CD19-depleted stem cell transplant. The sequence was collected from a boy under three years old who had a stem cell transplant for SCID, so the T cells may come from the graft donor. The CDR3 protein is CASSPRLTDYGYTF. The CDR3 bases are TGTGCCAGCAGTCCCCGTTTGACCGACTATGGCTACACCTTC.